This T cell receptor (beta chain) was captured by sequencing in a study of blood T cells in healthy people across ages (dated by TCRdb to about 2015). With respect to the entire study: In model experiments, roughly one uniquely barcoded TCR beta cDNA molecule per two T cells was captured by template switching. Using the same blood draw, the study looked at two additional independent replicas of 1 million unique cDNA reads for two donors, one aged 18 to 30 and the other aged 80 or older. To avoid experimental bias, donors of different ages were randomly spread across the sequencing lanes. The donors were split into four age groups: young (average 16 years), middle-aged (around 40), aged (about 62) and long-lived (over 80). To track age-related changes in TCR beta repertoire diversity, the study relied on deep sequencing normalized with unique cDNA molecular identifiers.

Findings and caveats that apply to the study as a whole: As age increased, observed TCR beta diversity per million T cells dropped in a roughly linear way, and a significant reduction was already evident by age 40. The CMV infection status of donors was not known, potentially confounding age-related changes in expanded clonotypes. Compared with the aged group, more naive CD4+ T cells, fewer expanded clones and increased TCR diversity were shown by the long-lived group, suggesting age selection. Conclusive comparison of naive and antigen-experienced compartments was prevented by the profiling of bulk unsorted PBMCs. The percentage of naive T cells measured by flow cytometry correlated strongly with observed TCR beta diversity. Estimates of total diversity based on one million sequenced T cells were considered lower bounds and underestimates.

The CDR3 holds 17 amino acids from the cysteine to the phenylalanine. Only the CDR3 DNA stays, 51 bases, in frame from base 1. V and J are trimmed by 7 bases and 4 bases, and the gene matches miss 14 bases of the junction. The CDR1 and CDR2 encoded by the germline V gene are KGHDR and SFDVKD. Libraries were made using 5' RACE. Sequencing used an Illumina HiSeq 2500. A second PCR of 7 to 11 cycles was performed with a sample-barcoded 5' primer and a J-beta primer mix. A unique molecular identifier was introduced onto each TCR beta cDNA molecule by a template-switch 5' adaptor carrying 12 random nucleotides. Each sample yielded at least 2.5 million CDR3-containing paired-end reads. First-strand cDNA synthesis was performed from all RNA using the Mint cDNA synthesis kit, with priming by a TRBC-specific oligonucleotide. Following uracil-DNA glycosylase treatment, a first 18-cycle PCR with universal primers M1SS and BC2_uni_R was performed on all cDNA. From the authors' description of their analysis: For normalization, 1 million high-quality reads, each with a distinct molecular identifier, were randomly selected from each sample. Instead of being binned into consensus sequences, reads with shared molecular identifiers were discarded. CDR3 identification, clonotype clustering and error correction used MiTCR with a Q25 quality threshold and the strictest error-elimination algorithm. Lower-bound total TCR beta diversity was estimated with a nonparametric unseen species model using Euler transformation. Through fastp at Q25 and MiXCR, TCRdb rebuilt clones from the public reads, retaining in-frame beta chains. Records with the same CDR3 protein are collapsed into one entry carrying the most frequent genes and DNA. The V and J calls were determined by TCRdb, not by the authors. This sample lists 1.5 million to 2 million distinct CDR3 sequences; about 35% were detected once. The ten largest clones add up to 11% of the sample.

The 39 donors, aged about 6 to 90 years, were systemically healthy Caucasian individuals from Russia. Around 9.8 milliliters of peripheral blood were collected from each donor into EDTA-treated Vacutainer tubes. Ficoll-Paque density-gradient centrifugation was used to isolate PBMCs, with at least 7 million per sample. Trizol reagent was used to extract total RNA from the PBMCs, yielding at least 6 micrograms per sample. The percentages of naive CD45RAhigh/CD27high T cells were determined by flow cytometry on a PBMC aliquot from every donor. Note on this clonotype: It lacks a known antigen. Base qualities are not recorded, but no much larger clone differs from it by a single base.

The sequence derives from a woman aged 25-40 years in good health. The sequenced sample was blood. The chain links TRBV24-1 with TRBJ2-1; 8 junctional bases match TRBD2. The nucleotide sequence is TGTGCCACCAGGGACCCTCGCCAGCGGGAGTTGTACAATGAGCAGTTCTTC. Its protein is CATRDPRQRELYNEQFF.